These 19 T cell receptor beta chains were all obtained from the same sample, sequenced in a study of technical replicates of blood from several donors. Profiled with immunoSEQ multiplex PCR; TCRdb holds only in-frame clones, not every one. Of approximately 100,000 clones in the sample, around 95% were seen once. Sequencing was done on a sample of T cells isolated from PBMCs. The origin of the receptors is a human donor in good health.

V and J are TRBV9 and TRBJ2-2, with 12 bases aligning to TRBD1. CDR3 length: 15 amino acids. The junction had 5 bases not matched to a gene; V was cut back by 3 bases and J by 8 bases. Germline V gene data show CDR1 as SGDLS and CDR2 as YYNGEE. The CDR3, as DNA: TGTGCCAGCAGCGGCCGGGACAGGGGGCCGGGGGAGCTGTTTTTT. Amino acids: CASSGRDRGPGELFF.

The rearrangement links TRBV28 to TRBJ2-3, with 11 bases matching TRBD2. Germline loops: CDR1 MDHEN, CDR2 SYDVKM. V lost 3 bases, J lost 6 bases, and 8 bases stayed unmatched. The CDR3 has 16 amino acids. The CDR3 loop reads CASSLGVAGGPDTQYF. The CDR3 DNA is TGTGCCAGCAGTTTGGGGGTAGCGGGAGGGCCCGATACGCAGTATTTT.

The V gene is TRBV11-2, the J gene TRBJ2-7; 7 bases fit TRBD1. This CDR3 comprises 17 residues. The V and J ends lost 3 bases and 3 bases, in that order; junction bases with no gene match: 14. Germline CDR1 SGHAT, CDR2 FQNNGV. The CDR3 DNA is TGTGCCAGCAGCTTCCCTCTCCGGAAGGGGGCGTTCTACGAGCAGTACTTC. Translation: CASSFPLRKGAFYEQYF. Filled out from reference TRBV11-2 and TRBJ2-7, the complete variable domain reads EAGVAQSPRYKIIEKRQSVAFWCNPISGHATLYWYQQILGQGPKLLIQFQNNGVVDDSQLPKDRFSAERLKGVDSTLKIQPAKLEDSAVYLCASSFPLRKGAFYEQYFGPGTRLTVT.

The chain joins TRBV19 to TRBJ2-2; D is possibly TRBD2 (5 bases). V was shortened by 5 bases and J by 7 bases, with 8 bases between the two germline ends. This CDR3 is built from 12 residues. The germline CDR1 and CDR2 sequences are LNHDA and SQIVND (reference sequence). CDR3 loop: CASSSRVGELFF. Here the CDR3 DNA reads TGTGCCAGTAGTTCGAGGGTCGGGGAGCTGTTTTTT.

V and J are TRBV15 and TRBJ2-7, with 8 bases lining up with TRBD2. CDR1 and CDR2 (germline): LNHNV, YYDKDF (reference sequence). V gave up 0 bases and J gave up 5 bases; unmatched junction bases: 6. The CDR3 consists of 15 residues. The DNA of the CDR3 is TGTGCCACCAGCAGAGATACCGGGACTAGTAACGAGCAGTACTTC. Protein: CATSRDTGTSNEQYF.

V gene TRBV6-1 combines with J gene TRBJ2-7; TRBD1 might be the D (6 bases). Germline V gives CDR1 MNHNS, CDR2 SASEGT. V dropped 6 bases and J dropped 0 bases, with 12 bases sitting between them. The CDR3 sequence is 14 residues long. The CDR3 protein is CASRPQGFSYEQYF. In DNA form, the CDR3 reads TGTGCCAGCAGGCCCCAGGGGTTCTCCTACGAGCAGTACTTC.

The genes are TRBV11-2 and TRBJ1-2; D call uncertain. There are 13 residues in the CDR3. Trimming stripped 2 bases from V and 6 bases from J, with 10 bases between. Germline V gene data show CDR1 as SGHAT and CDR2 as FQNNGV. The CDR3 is CASSLLPGDGYTF. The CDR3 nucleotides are TGTGCCAGCAGCTTACTCCCCGGGGATGGCTACACCTTC.

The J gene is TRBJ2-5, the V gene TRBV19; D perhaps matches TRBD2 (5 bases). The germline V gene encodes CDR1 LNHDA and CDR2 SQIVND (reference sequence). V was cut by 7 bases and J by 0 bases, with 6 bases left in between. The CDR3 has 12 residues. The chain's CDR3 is CASMDYQETQYF. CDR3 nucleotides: TGTGCCAGTATGGACTACCAAGAGACCCAGTACTTC.

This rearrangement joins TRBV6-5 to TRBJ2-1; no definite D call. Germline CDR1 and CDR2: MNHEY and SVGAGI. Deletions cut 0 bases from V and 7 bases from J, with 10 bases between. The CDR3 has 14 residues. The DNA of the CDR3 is TGTGCCAGCAGTTACTCAGTCATTCGGAATGAGCAGTTCTTC. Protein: CASSYSVIRNEQFF.

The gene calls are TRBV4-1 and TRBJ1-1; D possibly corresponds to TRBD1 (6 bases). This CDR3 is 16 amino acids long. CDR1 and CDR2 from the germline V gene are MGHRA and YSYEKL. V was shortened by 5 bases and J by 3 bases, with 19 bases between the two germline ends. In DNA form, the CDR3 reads TGCGCCAGCAGCTACACGGAGAACAGGGCGGACACTGAAGCTTTCTTT. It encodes CASSYTENRADTEAFF.

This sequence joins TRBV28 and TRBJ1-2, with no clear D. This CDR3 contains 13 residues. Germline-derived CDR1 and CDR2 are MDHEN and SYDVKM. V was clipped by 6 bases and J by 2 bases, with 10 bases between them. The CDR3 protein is CASSQTQNYGYTF. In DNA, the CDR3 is TGTGCCAGCAGCCAAACACAGAACTATGGCTACACCTTC.

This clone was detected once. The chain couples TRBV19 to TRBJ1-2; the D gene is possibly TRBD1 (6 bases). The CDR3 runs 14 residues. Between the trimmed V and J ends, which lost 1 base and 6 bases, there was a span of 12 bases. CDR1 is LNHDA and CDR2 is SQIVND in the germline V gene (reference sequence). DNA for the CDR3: TGTGCCAGTAGTATAGTTGGGACATCGAATGGCTACACCTTC. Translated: CASSIVGTSNGYTF.

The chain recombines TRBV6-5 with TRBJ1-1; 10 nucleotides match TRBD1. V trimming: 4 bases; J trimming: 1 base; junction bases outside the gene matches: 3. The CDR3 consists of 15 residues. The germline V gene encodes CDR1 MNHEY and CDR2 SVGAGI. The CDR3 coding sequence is TGTGCCAGCAGTTGGGGGACAGGGGAGAACACTGAAGCTTTCTTT. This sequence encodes CASSWGTGENTEAFF.

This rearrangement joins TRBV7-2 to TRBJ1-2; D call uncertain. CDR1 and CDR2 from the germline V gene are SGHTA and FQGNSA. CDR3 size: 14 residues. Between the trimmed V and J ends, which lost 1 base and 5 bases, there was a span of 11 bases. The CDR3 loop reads CASSLDGRRYGYTF. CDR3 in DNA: TGTGCCAGCAGCTTAGACGGAAGGAGATATGGCTACACCTTC.

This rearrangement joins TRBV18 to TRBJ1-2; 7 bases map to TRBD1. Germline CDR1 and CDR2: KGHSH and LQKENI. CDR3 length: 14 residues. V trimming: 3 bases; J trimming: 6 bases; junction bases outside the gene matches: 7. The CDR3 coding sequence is TGTGCCAGCTCACCGGAGACAGGGTTCCATGGCTACACCTTC. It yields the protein CASSPETGFHGYTF.

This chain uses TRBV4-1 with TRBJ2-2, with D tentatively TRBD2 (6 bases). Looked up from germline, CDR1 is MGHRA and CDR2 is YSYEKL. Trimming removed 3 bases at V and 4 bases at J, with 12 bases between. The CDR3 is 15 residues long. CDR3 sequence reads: CASSQGRGITGELFF. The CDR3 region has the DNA TGCGCCAGCAGCCAGGGGCGGGGAATCACCGGGGAGCTGTTTTTT.

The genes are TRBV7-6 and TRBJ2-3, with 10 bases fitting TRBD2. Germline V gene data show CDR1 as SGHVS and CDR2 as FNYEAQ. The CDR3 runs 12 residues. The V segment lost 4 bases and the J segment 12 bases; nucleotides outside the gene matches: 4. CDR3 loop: CASSSSGGLQYF. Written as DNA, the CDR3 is TGTGCCAGCAGCTCTAGCGGGGGACTTCAGTATTTT.

The CDR3 DNA reads TGTGCCAGCAGCTTGAGGACAGAGCTCCCATCTGGTTTCTTT. Residues: CASSLRTELPSGFF. The chain joins TRBV7-6 to TRBJ1-1, with D maybe TRBD1 (6 bases). The CDR3 length is 14 residues. Germline CDR1 reads SGHVS; CDR2 reads FNYEAQ. With 3 bases removed from V and 13 bases from J, the gap between germline ends came to 21 bases. The variable domain in full, with the rest retrieved from reference TRBV7-6 and TRBJ1-1, is GAGVSQSPRYKVTKRGQDVALRCDPISGHVSLYWYRQALGQGPEFLTYFNYEAQQDKSGLPNDRFSAERPEGSISTLTIQRTEQRDSAMYRCASSLRTELPSGFFGQGTRLTVV.

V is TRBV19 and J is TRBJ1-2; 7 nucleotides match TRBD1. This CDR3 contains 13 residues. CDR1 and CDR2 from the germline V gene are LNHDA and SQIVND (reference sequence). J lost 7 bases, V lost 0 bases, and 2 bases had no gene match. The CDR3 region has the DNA TGTGCCAGTAGTATAGAAAGACAGGGTGGCTACACCTTC. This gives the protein CASSIERQGGYTF.